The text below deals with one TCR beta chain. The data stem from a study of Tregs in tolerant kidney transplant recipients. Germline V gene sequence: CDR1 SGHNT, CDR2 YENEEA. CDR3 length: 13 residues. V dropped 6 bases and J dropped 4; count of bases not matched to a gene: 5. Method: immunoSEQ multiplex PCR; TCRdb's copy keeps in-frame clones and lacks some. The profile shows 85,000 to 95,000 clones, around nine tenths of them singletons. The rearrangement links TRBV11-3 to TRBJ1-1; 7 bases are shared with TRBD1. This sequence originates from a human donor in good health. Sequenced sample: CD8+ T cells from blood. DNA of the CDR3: TGTGCCAGCAGTCTCGCAGGGGGCACTGAAGCTTTCTTT. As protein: CASSLAGGTEAFF.